What follows are 32 T cell receptor beta chains derived from one specimen sequenced in a study of blood T cell repertoires in COVID-19 (dated by TCRdb to 2018 to 2020). The library was generated by the immunoSEQ multiplex PCR assay. TCRdb stores this immuneACCESS table with in-frame sequences only. Part of the clones is absent; in the studies checked, under half of the shortfall reflects unresolved V genes, and no reason is known for the rest. A total of fewer than 200,000 clones appear in this sample, about 87% of them only once. The ten largest account for roughly 24% of the sample. The sample comprised peripheral blood. The source of these receptors is a man in his fifties or sixties with acute or convalescent COVID-19.

The rearrangement uses TRBV10-3 and TRBJ1-2, with D unclear. Looked up from germline, CDR1 is ENHRY and CDR2 is SYGVKD. Trimming took 5 bases from V and 4 from J, leaving 14 bases between them. This CDR3 is built from 14 residues. The CDR3 is CAISTGEVGYGYTF. The CDR3 region has the DNA TGTGCCATCAGTACGGGAGAGGTCGGCTATGGCTACACCTTC.

Only one count was recorded for this clone. This sequence joins TRBV7-2 and TRBJ1-5, with 7 bases lining up with TRBD1. The CDR3 spans 16 residues. CDR1 is SGHTA, CDR2 FQGNSA, per germline. Trimming cost V 5 bases and J 0 bases; bases outside gene matches: 7. CDR3 sequence reads: CASSRRGQYSNQPQHF. CDR3 coding DNA: TGTGCCAGCAGCAGAAGGGGGCAGTATAGCAATCAGCCCCAGCATTTT. The full variable domain, rest sourced from reference TRBV7-2 and TRBJ1-5, is GAGVSQSPSNKVTEKGKDVELRCDPISGHTALYWYRQSLGQGLEFLIYFQGNSAPDKSGLPSDRFSAERTGGSVSTLTIQRTQQEDSAVYLCASSRRGQYSNQPQHFGDGTRLSIL.

The chain uses TRBV19 and TRBJ2-3, with 9 bases identical to TRBD2. Trimming cost V 5 bases and J 3 bases; bases outside gene matches: 6. The CDR3 is 15 residues long. CDR1 LNHDA and CDR2 SQIVND come from the germline V gene (reference sequence). The CDR3 nucleotides read TGTGCCAGTAGTCCTAGCGGGGCTGGGACAGATACGCAGTATTTT. Translation: CASSPSGAGTDTQYF.

The rearrangement links TRBV27 to TRBJ2-2; D is undetermined. The germline V gene encodes CDR1 MNHEY and CDR2 SMNVEV (reference sequence). V was cut by 8 bases and J by 0 bases, with 13 bases left in between. The length of the CDR3 is 15 residues. The CDR3 DNA sequence: TGTGCCAGCGGCGGCGCATCGGCGAACACCGGGGAGCTGTTTTTT. Encoded protein: CASGGASANTGELFF.

This clone was recorded only once. The chain links TRBV4-3 to TRBJ1-4, with TRBD1 identical over 12 bases. V was pared by 3 bases and J by 7 bases, with 6 bases of the junction left unmatched. Per the germline V gene, CDR1 is LGHNA and CDR2 is YSLEER. The CDR3 loop spans 16 amino acids. This chain's CDR3 is CASSQGTGGAGEKLFF. CDR3 in DNA: TGCGCCAGCAGCCAGGGGACAGGGGGCGCGGGTGAAAAACTGTTTTTT.

This clone was recorded once. This rearrangement joins TRBV10-2 to TRBJ1-1, with D hard to call. V gave up 2 bases and J gave up 6 bases, with 13 bases separating them. Germline CDR1 is WSHSY and CDR2 is SAAADI. CDR3 length: 14 residues. In DNA, the CDR3 is TGCGCCAGCAGTGAGCTGATCAGGTGGGCTGAAGCTTTCTTT. This gives the protein CASSELIRWAEAFF.

The genes are TRBV15 and TRBJ2-2, with D possibly TRBD1 on 5 matching bases. The CDR3 has 16 amino acids. V dropped 0 bases and J dropped 3 bases, with 11 bases sitting between them. Germline CDR1 and CDR2: LNHNV and YYDKDF (reference sequence). CDR3 sequence reads: CATSRDLTVDTGELFF. DNA of the CDR3: TGTGCCACCAGCAGAGATCTGACAGTGGACACCGGGGAGCTGTTTTTT.

The chain carries TRBV9 and TRBJ2-1; D not certain. The CDR3 is made up of 13 amino acids. Germline V gene data show CDR1 as SGDLS and CDR2 as YYNGEE. V gave up 1 base and J gave up 6 bases, with 8 bases separating them. Here the CDR3 DNA reads TGTGCCAGCAGCGTAACAGAACTCAATGAGCAGTTCTTC. Protein sequence: CASSVTELNEQFF. Full variable domain (missing parts from reference TRBV9 and TRBJ2-1): DSGVTQTPKHLITATGQRVTLRCSPRSGDLSVYWYQQSLDQGLQFLIQYYNGEERAKGNILERFSAQQFPDLHSELNLSSLELGDSALYFCASSVTELNEQFFGPGTRLTVL.

This chain links TRBV3-1 (or the pseudogene TRBV3-2) with TRBJ1-1; 7 positions agree with TRBD1. This CDR3 comprises 14 residues. Germline CDR1 is LGHDT and CDR2 is YNNKEL (reference sequence). V lost 3 bases and J lost 7; bases outside the gene matches: 8. The CDR3 here is CASSHIRDRDEAFF. The CDR3 DNA reads as TGTGCCAGCAGCCATATCCGGGACAGAGATGAAGCTTTCTTT.

This chain uses TRBV5-4 with TRBJ2-3; 8 positions agree with TRBD2. CDR3 length: 15 amino acids. The J segment lost 0 bases and the V segment lost 4 bases, leaving 4 bases of the junction unmatched. The germline gives CDR1 SGHNT, CDR2 YYREEE (reference sequence). The CDR3 DNA is TGTGCCAGCAGCCCCGGGACTAGTAGCACAGATACGCAGTATTTT. Translated: CASSPGTSSTDTQYF. Full variable domain (outside the CDR3, taken from reference TRBV5-4 and TRBJ2-3): ETGVTQSPTHLIKTRGQQVTLRCSSQSGHNTVSWYQQALGQGPQFIFQYYREEENGRGNFPPRFSGLQFPNYSSELNVNALELDDSALYLCASSPGTSSTDTQYFGPGTRLTVL.

This clone was counted once. CDR3 sequence (DNA): TGTGCCAGCAGCTTGGGGCCGCTAGGCCTTTATGGCTACACCTTC. Amino acids: CASSLGPLGLYGYTF. The chain employs TRBV5-4 and TRBJ1-2, with D unresolved. The CDR3 extends over 15 amino acids. The V end lost 0 bases, the J end lost 5 bases, and 14 bases lay between the germline ends. Germline CDR1 is SGHNT and CDR2 is YYREEE (reference sequence). The complete variable domain, with remaining parts taken from reference TRBV5-4 and TRBJ1-2, reads ETGVTQSPTHLIKTRGQQVTLRCSSQSGHNTVSWYQQALGQGPQFIFQYYREEENGRGNFPPRFSGLQFPNYSSELNVNALELDDSALYLCASSLGPLGLYGYTFGSGTRLTVV.

The chain uses TRBV3-1 (or the pseudogene TRBV3-2) and TRBJ1-1; D is undetermined. This CDR3 has 14 amino acids. From germline, CDR1 is LGHDT and CDR2 YNNKEL (reference sequence). V was clipped by 1 base and J by 3 bases, with 9 bases between them. Written as DNA, the CDR3 is TGTGCCAGCAGCCAAGTTGCCCGGGACACTGAAGCTTTCTTT. This encodes CASSQVARDTEAFF.

The V gene is TRBV29-1, the J gene TRBJ2-7; 8 positions agree with TRBD1. CDR1 SQVTM and CDR2 ANQGSEA come from the germline V gene. This CDR3 has 11 residues. V shed 8 bases, J shed 4 bases, and the junction held 4 bases outside the gene matches. The CDR3 spells CSFRGQYEQYF. As DNA, the CDR3 is TGCAGCTTCAGGGGGCAGTACGAGCAGTACTTC.

The chain joins TRBV6-5 to TRBJ1-2; a possible D gene is TRBD1 (6 bases). Trimming cost V 6 bases and J 6 bases, with 8 bases left between them. Germline assignment: CDR1 MNHEY and CDR2 SVGAGI. The CDR3 is made up of 11 amino acids. CDR3 in amino acids: CASSNRDGYTF. CDR3 nucleotides: TGTGCCAGCAGCAACAGGGATGGCTACACCTTC.

This clone was observed a single time. The chain employs TRBV10-3 and TRBJ1-1; 7 nucleotides align to TRBD1. Germline V CDR1 and CDR2: ENHRY, SYGVKD. After removal of 6 bases from V and 0 bases from J, the junction contained 4 bases not matched to a gene. The CDR3 has 14 amino acids. The CDR3 DNA follows: TGTGCCATCAGCTCTCAGGGGGTGAACACTGAAGCTTTCTTT. Translating gives CAISSQGVNTEAFF.

This clone has just a few counts. The genes are TRBV7-8 and TRBJ2-4; 9 nucleotides align to TRBD1. From germline, CDR1 is SGHVS and CDR2 FQNEAQ. V lost 2 bases, J lost 7 bases, and 6 bases stayed unmatched. The CDR3 spans 15 residues. CDR3 region: CASSLMRQGVNIQYF. In nucleotides, the CDR3 is TGTGCCAGCAGCTTAATGAGACAGGGGGTCAACATTCAGTACTTC.

The chain employs TRBV6-6 and TRBJ1-6, with 8 bases aligning to TRBD1. The trim removed 7 bases at V and 9 bases at J, leaving 11 bases unmatched. Germline assignment: CDR1 MNHNY and CDR2 SVGAGI (reference sequence). The CDR3 is 15 residues long. CDR3 loop: CASTTTGTGGSPLHF. The CDR3 DNA is TGTGCCAGCACCACAACAGGGACAGGAGGTTCACCCCTCCACTTT.

The chain combines TRBV7-7 with TRBJ2-7; 10 nucleotides align to TRBD1. The CDR3 spans 12 residues. Per germline, CDR1 SSHAT and CDR2 FNYEAQ (reference sequence). The V and J ends lost 5 bases and 9 bases, in that order; junction bases with no gene match: 4. DNA for the CDR3: TGTGCCAGCAGCCCGACAGGGGGCAGGCAGTACTTC. Protein product: CASSPTGGRQYF.

The genes are TRBV6-5 and TRBJ1-2; D gene ambiguous. The germline V gene has CDR1 MNHEY and CDR2 SVGAGI. This CDR3 has 13 amino acids. V dropped 0 bases and J dropped 4 bases, with 6 bases sitting between them. The CDR3 region is CASSYSLLYGYTF. CDR3 nucleotides: TGTGCCAGCAGTTACTCCCTACTCTATGGCTACACCTTC.

The rearrangement joins TRBV19 to TRBJ2-1; possible D gene TRBD1, 5 bases. Per germline, CDR1 LNHDA and CDR2 SQIVND (reference sequence). The CDR3 has 15 amino acids. Trimming shortened V by 5 bases and J by 3 bases, and 14 bases separated the two germline ends. The CDR3 bases are TGTGCCAGTAGTTTCTCCGCCACAGGCTACAATGAGCAGTTCTTC. Protein: CASSFSATGYNEQFF.

V is TRBV30 and J is TRBJ1-5; 12 nucleotides agree with TRBD1. The CDR3 has 24 amino acids. With 1 base clipped from V and 1 base from J, the junction kept 26 bases outside the gene matches. CDR1 and CDR2 (germline): GTSNPN, SVGIG (reference sequence). The CDR3 is CAWSAPVGGNRDRGQEGSNQPQHF. CDR3 nucleotides: TGTGCCTGGAGTGCCCCGGTCGGGGGGAATCGGGACAGGGGGCAAGAGGGGAGCAATCAGCCCCAGCATTTT.

The genes are TRBV7-2 and TRBJ1-5; D is perhaps TRBD1 (5 bases). Germline V gives CDR1 SGHTA, CDR2 FQGNSA. The V gene lost 5 bases and the J gene lost 7 bases, with 12 bases spanning the gap. The CDR3 length is 13 residues. The CDR3 sequence is CASSQGWGQPQHF. The CDR3 region has the DNA TGTGCCAGCAGCCAGGGCTGGGGACAGCCCCAGCATTTT.

The chain couples TRBV3-1 (or the pseudogene TRBV3-2) to TRBJ2-7, with TRBD2 identical over 11 bases. V lost 4 bases to trimming and J lost 4 bases; unmatched junction nucleotides: 9. CDR3 length equals 16 residues. Germline V gene sequence: CDR1 LGHDT, CDR2 YNNKEL (reference sequence). The CDR3 loop reads CASSPVAGGPSYEQYF. The CDR3 nucleotides are TGTGCCAGCAGCCCCGTAGCGGGAGGGCCCAGTTACGAGCAGTACTTC.

The chain joins TRBV28 to TRBJ2-2; 9 nucleotides line up with TRBD1. The CDR3 runs to 16 residues. With 5 bases clipped from V and 4 bases from J, the junction kept 8 bases outside the gene matches. Germline V lookup: CDR1 MDHEN, CDR2 SYDVKM. CDR3 amino acids: CASSPYGTGLTGELFF. DNA for the CDR3: TGTGCCAGCAGTCCTTACGGGACAGGGCTCACCGGGGAGCTGTTTTTT.

The rearrangement uses TRBV9 and TRBJ1-1; weak D call: TRBD1 (5 bases). CDR3 length: 13 amino acids. Trimming cost V 2 bases and J 2 bases, with 7 bases left between them. Germline V lookup: CDR1 SGDLS, CDR2 YYNGEE. CDR3 loop: CASSVTANTEAFF. CDR3 DNA sequence: TGTGCCAGCAGCGTGACAGCAAACACTGAAGCTTTCTTT.

J is TRBJ1-4 and V is TRBV6-5; tentatively, D is TRBD1 (5 bases). Trimming removed 2 bases at V and 12 bases at J, with 16 bases between. CDR1 is MNHEY, CDR2 SVGAGI, per germline. This CDR3 has 14 residues. In DNA, the CDR3 is TGTGCCAGCAGTTACGATAGGAGGGGCATAGAACTGTTTTTT. It yields the protein CASSYDRRGIELFF.

The chain carries TRBV12-3 or TRBV12-4 and TRBJ2-1; 8 bases line up with TRBD1. There are 12 residues in the CDR3. J was trimmed by 7 bases and V by 5 bases; bases with no gene match: 1. CDR3 nucleotides: TGTGCCAGCAGTCGGACAGGGAATGAGCAGTTCTTC. It codes for CASSRTGNEQFF.

V is TRBV24-1 and J is TRBJ2-3, with 11 bases identical to TRBD1. Germline V CDR1 and CDR2: KGHDR, SFDVKD. This CDR3 is built from 17 residues. Trimming removed 4 bases from V and 1 base from J; junction bases left unmatched: 6. The CDR3 DNA is TGTGCCACCAGTGACCCCCGGGACAGGGGGGGCACAGATACGCAGTATTTT. Translating gives CATSDPRDRGGTDTQYF.

The gene calls are TRBV3-1 (or the pseudogene TRBV3-2) and TRBJ2-6, with 10 bases matching TRBD1. With 6 bases clipped from V and 1 base from J, the junction kept 12 bases outside the gene matches. Germline loops: CDR1 LGHDT, CDR2 YNNKEL (reference sequence). This CDR3 spans 19 amino acids. The chain's CDR3 is CASSLRTGGGGSGANVLTF. CDR3 nucleotides: TGTGCCAGCAGTCTAAGGACAGGGGGAGGTGGTTCTGGGGCCAACGTCCTGACTTTC.

The chain combines TRBV6-5 with TRBJ2-5; 8 positions match TRBD2. CDR3 length equals 14 residues. The germline gives CDR1 MNHEY, CDR2 SVGAGI. V trimming: 2 bases; J trimming: 5 bases; junction bases outside the gene matches: 4. The CDR3 DNA sequence: TGTGCCAGCAGTTACAAGCGGGGGCTGGAGACCCAGTACTTC. This codes for CASSYKRGLETQYF.

V usage is TRBV9 and J usage is TRBJ1-3; D is unresolved. CDR1 and CDR2 (germline): SGDLS, YYNGEE. Trimming left V 0 bases short and J 5 bases short, with 9 bases between. The CDR3 covers 14 residues. This CDR3 is CASSVDSLRNTIYF. In DNA form, the CDR3 reads TGTGCCAGCAGCGTAGACAGCCTTCGAAACACCATATATTTT.

This chain uses TRBV12-3 or TRBV12-4 with TRBJ1-1; D is unresolved. Trimming left V 4 bases short and J 10 bases short, with 16 bases between. The CDR3 is 13 residues long. For the CDR3, the DNA is TGTGCCAGCAGTTCTCGGGAAATTTCATCAGCTTTCTTT. Its translation: CASSSREISSAFF.